The 13 T cell receptor beta chains given below trace back to one sample, sequenced in a study of blood T cell repertoires in COVID-19. Using immunoSEQ multiplex PCR, the repertoire was profiled, and TCRdb retains in-frame clones only, with some absent. The table lists 200,000 to 250,000 clones, around 84% of them singletons. Sequencing input: peripheral blood. These receptors came from a middle-aged man who had recovered from COVID-19.

The chain combines TRBV29-1 with TRBJ2-3; TRBD2 matches at 9 bases. CDR3 size: 14 residues. Germline V gives CDR1 SQVTM, CDR2 ANQGSEA. J lost 2 bases, V lost 6 bases, and 6 bases had no gene match. This CDR3 is CSVVTSGYTDTQYF. DNA for the CDR3: TGCAGCGTGGTGACTAGCGGTTACACAGATACGCAGTATTTT.

The genes are TRBV4-1 and TRBJ2-2; 10 bases fit TRBD2. V gave up 0 bases and J gave up 3 bases; unmatched junction bases: 7. CDR1 and CDR2 from the germline V gene are MGHRA and YSYEKL. This CDR3 is 18 amino acids long. The CDR3 is CASSQERRSGRYTGELFF. The CDR3 region has the DNA TGCGCCAGCAGCCAAGAGCGGCGTAGCGGGAGGTACACCGGGGAGCTGTTTTTT.

The chain is built from TRBV18 and TRBJ2-7, with a possible D match to TRBD1 (5 bases). The CDR3 is 15 residues long. Germline V lookup: CDR1 KGHSH, CDR2 LQKENI. V was shortened by 2 bases and J by 3 bases, with 14 bases between the two germline ends. The CDR3 region has the DNA TGTGCCAGCTCACCAATTGGTCGGACATTCTACGAGCAGTACTTC. Its translation: CASSPIGRTFYEQYF.

The chain has TRBV3-1 (or the pseudogene TRBV3-2) and TRBJ1-4, with a possible D match to TRBD1 (5 bases). The CDR3 consists of 14 residues. CDR1 and CDR2 (germline): LGHDT, YNNKEL (reference sequence). V shed 4 bases and J shed 5 bases, with 11 bases lying between them. CDR3 in DNA: TGTGCCAGCAGCCTCTCCGGGGGGAATGAAAAACTGTTTTTT. This encodes CASSLSGGNEKLFF.

The chain is built from TRBV20-1 and TRBJ2-1, with a weak D call TRBD2 (6 bases). V shed 0 bases and J shed 14 bases, with 8 bases lying between them. Germline V gives CDR1 DFQATT, CDR2 SNEGSKA (reference sequence). CDR3 size: 10 residues. The CDR3 coding sequence is TGCAGTGCTAGAGATGGCGGGGAGTTCTTC. It specifies CSARDGGEFF.

The genes are TRBV25-1 and TRBJ2-3; 8 bases agree with TRBD1. J gave up 3 bases and V 4 bases, and 6 bases lay outside the gene matches. Germline V gene sequence: CDR1 MGHDK, CDR2 SYGVNS. This CDR3 spans 15 amino acids. The CDR3 loop reads CASSGAGGQTDTQYF. The CDR3 region has the DNA TGTGCCAGCAGTGGAGCAGGGGGCCAGACAGATACGCAGTATTTT.

The rearrangement uses TRBV11-2 and TRBJ2-7, with unresolved D. This CDR3 is 12 amino acids long. Germline CDR1 SGHAT, CDR2 FQNNGV. The V gene lost 6 bases and the J gene lost 3 bases, with 9 bases spanning the gap. The CDR3 DNA is TGTGCCAGCAGTCACGACAACTACGAGCAGTACTTC. It specifies CASSHDNYEQYF.

This clone was recorded once. V and J are TRBV18 and TRBJ2-7; TRBD1 might be the D (6 bases). V gave up 6 bases and J gave up 9 bases, with 18 bases separating them. The CDR3 extends over 13 amino acids. The germline gives CDR1 KGHSH, CDR2 LQKENI. CDR3 region: CASSPRDTFGQYF. CDR3 sequence (DNA): TGTGCCAGCTCGCCCCGGGACACCTTTGGGCAGTACTTC.

The chain combines TRBV9 with TRBJ2-7; 7 bases match TRBD1. The J segment lost 13 bases and the V segment lost 2 bases, leaving 6 bases of the junction unmatched. CDR1 SGDLS and CDR2 YYNGEE come from the germline V gene. This CDR3 has 11 residues. CDR3 sequence reads: CASSVGQASYF. CDR3 DNA: TGTGCCAGCAGCGTCGGACAGGCGAGCTACTTC.

The V call is TRBV5-1, the J call TRBJ1-2; 10 bases are shared with TRBD1. Germline V gene sequence: CDR1 SGHRS, CDR2 YFSETQ. After removal of 0 bases from V and 4 bases from J, the junction contained 6 bases not matched to a gene. The CDR3 has 16 residues. The CDR3 region has the DNA TGCGCCAGCAGCTTGGTGGGGACAGGGGACGTCTATGGCTACACCTTC. Its translation: CASSLVGTGDVYGYTF.

In its sample, this clone was seen many times. The chain recombines TRBV4-2 with TRBJ1-6; the match to TRBD1 covers 7 bases. V lost 3 bases and J lost 7; bases outside the gene matches: 3. This CDR3 spans 14 amino acids. Germline CDR1 LGHNA, CDR2 YNFKEQ. Written as DNA, the CDR3 is TGTGCCAGCAGCCAGGGACAGAGGAATTCACCCCTCCACTTT. This gives the protein CASSQGQRNSPLHF.

This chain links TRBV24-1 with TRBJ2-2; 13 bases fit TRBD2. Trimming removed 9 bases from V and 0 bases from J; junction bases left unmatched: 3. This CDR3 comprises 16 residues. Germline CDR1 reads KGHDR; CDR2 reads SFDVKD. For the CDR3, the DNA is TGTGCCACCGGACTAGCGGGAGCTACGAACACCGGGGAGCTGTTTTTT. Amino acids: CATGLAGATNTGELFF.

The genes are TRBV10-2 and TRBJ2-7; D may be TRBD1 (6 bases). CDR1 and CDR2 (germline): WSHSY, SAAADI. Trimming left V 5 bases short and J 3 bases short, with 17 bases between. The CDR3 extends over 15 amino acids. The CDR3 nucleotides are TGCGCCAGCAGTCCGGATTCAGGGGCGGACTACGAGCAGTACTTC. This gives the protein CASSPDSGADYEQYF.